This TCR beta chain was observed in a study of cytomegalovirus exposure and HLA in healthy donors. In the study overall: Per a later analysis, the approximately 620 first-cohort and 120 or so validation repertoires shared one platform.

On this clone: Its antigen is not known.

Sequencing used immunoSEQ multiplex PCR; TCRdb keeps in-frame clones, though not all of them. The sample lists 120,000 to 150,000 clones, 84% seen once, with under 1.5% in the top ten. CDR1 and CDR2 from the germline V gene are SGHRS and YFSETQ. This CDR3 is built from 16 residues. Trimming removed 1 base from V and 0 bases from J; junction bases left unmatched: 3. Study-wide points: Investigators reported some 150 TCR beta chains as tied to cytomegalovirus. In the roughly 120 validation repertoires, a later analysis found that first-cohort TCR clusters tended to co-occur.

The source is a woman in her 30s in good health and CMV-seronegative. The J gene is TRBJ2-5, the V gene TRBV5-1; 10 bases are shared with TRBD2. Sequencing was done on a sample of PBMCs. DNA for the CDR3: TGCGCCAGCAGCTTGAAAGCGGGAGGGTACCAAGAGACCCAGTACTTC. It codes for CASSLKAGGYQETQYF.